These 32 T cell receptor beta chains share one sample of origin, sequenced in a study of blood T cell repertoires in COVID-19. Clones were read by immunoSEQ multiplex PCR, and TCRdb kept only the in-frame ones, dropping some. Seen here are approximately 290,000 clones, about 85% observed once, and the top ten hold 0.87%. The sequenced material came from peripheral blood. These receptors originate from a human donor with COVID-19, enrolled during active disease. The donor label of this sample is uncertain.

This chain uses TRBV28 with TRBJ1-1; D remains unclear. V shed 1 base and J shed 6 bases, with 3 bases lying between them. The CDR3 length is 11 residues. CDR1 MDHEN and CDR2 SYDVKM come from the germline V gene. The CDR3 region is CASSLSAEAFF. CDR3 in DNA: TGTGCCAGCAGTTTATCGGCTGAAGCTTTCTTT.

The chain uses TRBV2 and TRBJ2-1; 7 positions match TRBD2. The CDR3 sequence is 15 residues long. Germline V gene lookup returns CDR1 SNHLY and CDR2 FYNNEI. The V gene end was trimmed by 4 bases and the J gene end by 8 bases; junction bases not matched to a gene: 11. The DNA of the CDR3 is TGTGCCAGCAGTGGGGGCGGGAGCAATTTGGATGAGCAGTTCTTC. It codes for CASSGGGSNLDEQFF.

The J gene is TRBJ1-2, the V gene TRBV3-1 (or the pseudogene TRBV3-2); D might be TRBD1 (5 bases). From germline, CDR1 is LGHDT and CDR2 YNNKEL (reference sequence). Trimming stripped 3 bases from V and 7 bases from J, with 18 bases between. CDR3 size: 15 residues. The CDR3 nucleotides are TGTGCCAGCAGCCAGGGGTCCAGGGAAAGTTTTGGCTACACCTTC. This translates into CASSQGSRESFGYTF.

This clone was detected once. V gene TRBV5-1 combines with J gene TRBJ2-1; 7 nucleotides align to TRBD2. V lost 3 bases to trimming and J lost 8 bases; unmatched junction nucleotides: 11. Per germline, CDR1 SGHRS and CDR2 YFSETQ. The CDR3 extends over 15 amino acids. The CDR3, as DNA: TGCGCCAGCAGCTCCCCTAGCGGACAAGGCGATGAGCAGTTCTTC. It is translated as CASSSPSGQGDEQFF.

The table lists this clone with a few counts. The CDR3 loop reads CASQYPKAGTDTQYF. The DNA for the CDR3 is TGTGCCAGCCAGTACCCTAAGGCGGGCACAGATACGCAGTATTTT. The rearrangement joins TRBV28 to TRBJ2-3; D gene uncertain. The CDR3 is 15 residues long. Germline loops: CDR1 MDHEN, CDR2 SYDVKM. Trimming took 8 bases from V and 1 from J, leaving 16 bases between them.

The V gene is TRBV9, the J gene TRBJ2-7; TRBD2 agrees at 7 bases. Germline V gives CDR1 SGDLS, CDR2 YYNGEE. The V and J ends lost 0 bases and 2 bases, in that order; junction bases with no gene match: 11. This CDR3 is 17 amino acids long. CDR3: CASSVASSGRHPYEQYF. The CDR3 nucleotides are TGTGCCAGCAGCGTAGCTTCTAGCGGTCGGCATCCCTACGAGCAGTACTTC. The whole variable domain, filled in from reference TRBV9 and TRBJ2-7, reads DSGVTQTPKHLITATGQRVTLRCSPRSGDLSVYWYQQSLDQGLQFLIQYYNGEERAKGNILERFSAQQFPDLHSELNLSSLELGDSALYFCASSVASSGRHPYEQYFGPGTRLTVT.

The rearrangement links TRBV28 to TRBJ1-1; D is possibly TRBD1 (6 bases). Germline CDR1 MDHEN, CDR2 SYDVKM. The CDR3 covers 14 residues. Trimming removed 3 bases at V and 5 bases at J, with 13 bases between. The CDR3 here is CASSFSGQGTEAFF. As DNA, the CDR3 is TGTGCCAGCAGTTTTAGTGGCCAGGGGACTGAAGCTTTCTTT.

The V call is TRBV18, the J call TRBJ2-7, with D possibly being TRBD1 (6 bases). CDR3 length equals 13 residues. Germline CDR1 is KGHSH and CDR2 is LQKENI. V lost 2 bases and J 5 bases, leaving 10 bases between the germline ends. CDR3 amino acids: CASSPFGQNEQYF. The DNA for the CDR3 is TGTGCCAGCTCACCATTCGGACAGAACGAGCAGTACTTC.

The table lists this clone with a few counts. The chain employs TRBV11-2 and TRBJ1-3; D might be TRBD1 (5 bases). This CDR3 is built from 16 residues. The ends were cut back, 5 bases at V and 1 base at J, with 15 bases in the middle. Germline V gives CDR1 SGHAT, CDR2 FQNNGV. CDR3 region: CASSPGGLGSGNTIYF. CDR3 coding DNA: TGTGCCAGCAGCCCCGGGGGGTTGGGTTCTGGAAACACCATATATTTT.

The J gene is TRBJ2-1, the V gene TRBV4-3; 7 bases agree with TRBD2. Germline V lookup: CDR1 LGHNA, CDR2 YSLEER. The junction had 9 bases not matched to a gene; V was cut back by 0 bases and J by 7 bases. The CDR3 extends over 16 amino acids. The chain's CDR3 is CASSQDVSGIWNEQFF. CDR3 sequence (DNA): TGCGCCAGCAGCCAAGATGTAAGCGGGATTTGGAATGAGCAGTTCTTC.

The J gene is TRBJ1-5, the V gene TRBV4-3, with D uncertain. CDR1 is LGHNA and CDR2 is YSLEER in the germline V gene. This CDR3 has 15 amino acids. V dropped 2 bases and J dropped 6 bases, with 14 bases sitting between them. CDR3 DNA: TGCGCCAGCAGCCAACTGGGAGGGTCGGGTCAGCCCCAGCATTTT. It is translated as CASSQLGGSGQPQHF.

CDR3: CASSLAGQGLYEQYF. The DNA of the CDR3 is TGCGCCAGCAGCTTAGCGGGACAGGGACTGTACGAGCAGTACTTC. V gene TRBV5-1 combines with J gene TRBJ2-7, with 9 bases matching TRBD1. This CDR3 has 15 residues. The ends lost 2 bases at V and 4 bases at J; junction bases unmatched: 7. Germline CDR1 is SGHRS and CDR2 is YFSETQ.

The chain couples TRBV6-6 to TRBJ1-1, with a possible D match to TRBD1 (5 bases). The CDR3 is 14 amino acids. Trimming took off 1 base at V and 3 bases at J, with 9 bases between the two ends. CDR1 and CDR2 (germline): MNHNY, SVGAGI (reference sequence). The CDR3: CASSYYGGDTEAFF. CDR3 nucleotide sequence: TGTGCCAGCAGTTACTACGGGGGGGACACTGAAGCTTTCTTT.

This rearrangement joins TRBV2 to TRBJ1-5; possible D gene TRBD1, 5 bases. V was clipped by 6 bases and J by 9 bases, with 18 bases between them. From germline, CDR1 is SNHLY and CDR2 FYNNEI. The CDR3 has 14 residues. In DNA form, the CDR3 reads TGTGCCAGCAGCGCCGGGACGGGGGAGAGGCCCCAGCATTTT. Protein: CASSAGTGERPQHF.

This clone was found a few times. CDR3 bases: TGTGCCAGCAGGAGGGGGATCTACAATTCACCCCTCCACTTT. Translation: CASRRGIYNSPLHF. J is TRBJ1-6 and V is TRBV28; D might be TRBD1 (6 bases). The CDR3 totals 14 residues. The V end lost 6 bases, the J end lost 7 bases, and 13 bases lay between the germline ends. The germline gives CDR1 MDHEN, CDR2 SYDVKM.

In its sample, this clone was seen once. The J gene is TRBJ2-1, the V gene TRBV9, with D uncertain. The CDR3 has 14 residues. In germline, CDR1 is SGDLS, CDR2 YYNGEE. Deletions cut 3 bases from V and 5 bases from J, with 12 bases between. This chain's CDR3 is CASSENYSNNEQFF. The CDR3 nucleotides read TGTGCCAGCAGCGAAAACTATTCGAACAATGAGCAGTTCTTC.

The chain uses TRBV11-1 and TRBJ2-5, with 7 positions matching TRBD1. The J segment lost 2 bases and the V segment lost 5 bases, leaving 2 bases of the junction unmatched. The CDR3 has 13 residues. CDR1 and CDR2 (germline): SGHAT, FQDESV (reference sequence). The CDR3 loop is CASSRDSQETQYF. In nucleotides, the CDR3 is TGTGCCAGCAGCCGGGACAGTCAAGAGACCCAGTACTTC.

This chain connects TRBV11-2 to TRBJ1-4, with TRBD1 as a possible D gene (6 bases). Trimming cost V 6 bases and J 7 bases, with 18 bases left between them. The CDR3 sequence is 15 residues long. CDR1 and CDR2 from the germline V gene are SGHAT and FQNNGV. The chain's CDR3 is CASSSRGGMGEKLFF. CDR3 DNA: TGTGCCAGCAGTTCTAGGGGGGGGATGGGTGAAAAACTGTTTTTT.

The CDR3 bases are TGCGCCAGCAGCTCAGGGGGTGGATCTGGATGGTCCTATACCGCTTTCTTT. Residues: CASSSGGGSGWSYTAFF. This chain joins TRBV5-1 and TRBJ1-1; TRBD1 matches at 7 bases. This CDR3 spans 17 amino acids. The V segment lost 3 bases and the J segment 11 bases; nucleotides outside the gene matches: 22. CDR1 is SGHRS, CDR2 YFSETQ, per germline.

The chain is built from TRBV28 and TRBJ2-7, with 9 bases fitting TRBD2. Trimming took 6 bases from V and 3 from J; bases not matched to a gene: 6. Germline V gene sequence: CDR1 MDHEN, CDR2 SYDVKM. The CDR3 length is 14 residues. The DNA for the CDR3 is TGTGCCAGCAGCCAACGGACTAGCGTCTACGAGCAGTACTTC. Residues: CASSQRTSVYEQYF.

V usage is TRBV5-6 and J usage is TRBJ1-4, with 10 bases aligning to TRBD1. After removal of 4 bases from V and 7 bases from J, the junction contained 4 bases not matched to a gene. The germline V gene has CDR1 SGHDT and CDR2 YYEEEE. CDR3 size: 14 residues. CDR3 loop: CASSPGTGVEKLFF. The DNA of the CDR3 is TGTGCCAGCAGCCCCGGGACAGGGGTTGAAAAACTGTTTTTT.

The gene calls are TRBV5-6 and TRBJ1-2; D perhaps matches TRBD1 (6 bases). CDR1 is SGHDT, CDR2 YYEEEE, per germline. Trimming removed 4 bases from V and 3 bases from J, with 16 bases in between. The CDR3 is 15 amino acids. The CDR3: CASSVGNTGYYGYTF. The CDR3 DNA follows: TGTGCCAGCAGCGTGGGGAATACAGGGTACTATGGCTACACCTTC.

This chain joins TRBV5-1 and TRBJ1-6; possibly TRBD1 for D (6 bases). V was shortened by 0 bases and J by 7 bases, with 14 bases between the two germline ends. The CDR3 runs 16 residues. Germline CDR1 and CDR2: SGHRS and YFSETQ. The CDR3 region has the DNA TGCGCCAGCAGCTTGGCGGCGGGGGGCGGAAATTCACCCCTCCACTTT. It codes for CASSLAAGGGNSPLHF.

Points on this clone: The identical CDR3 is also encoded by other nucleotide sequences in the sample. This chain uses TRBV5-1 with TRBJ2-3; 7 bases match TRBD2. This CDR3 has 15 residues. Per germline, CDR1 SGHRS and CDR2 YFSETQ. V gave up 0 bases and J gave up 2 bases; unmatched junction bases: 3. The CDR3 region has the DNA TGCGCCAGCAGCTTGGTGGGGGGGTCCACAGATACGCAGTATTTT. This gives the protein CASSLVGGSTDTQYF. Full variable domain (missing parts from reference TRBV5-1 and TRBJ2-3): KAGVTQTPRYLIKTRGQQVTLSCSPISGHRSVSWYQQTPGQGLQFLFEYFSETQRNKGNFPGRFSGRQFSNSRSEMNVSTLELGDSALYLCASSLVGGSTDTQYFGPGTRLTVL.

The chain employs TRBV19 and TRBJ2-4, with TRBD1 matching over 9 bases. V trimming: 2 bases; J trimming: 7 bases; junction bases outside the gene matches: 3. The length of the CDR3 is 14 residues. Germline V gene sequence: CDR1 LNHDA, CDR2 SQIVND (reference sequence). Written as DNA, the CDR3 is TGTGCCAGTAGTATAACCGGGACAGGGAACATTCAGTACTTC. Translation gives CASSITGTGNIQYF.

This clone was counted only a few times. In DNA, the CDR3 is TGTGCCAGCAGCTTACGAGGGCCGGATGAGCAGTTCTTC. As protein: CASSLRGPDEQFF. This sequence joins TRBV11-3 and TRBJ2-1; D might be TRBD2 (5 bases). The germline V and J ends were trimmed by 2 bases and 8 bases, with 10 bases remaining between them. CDR1 is SGHNT and CDR2 is YENEEA in the germline V gene. The CDR3 has 13 amino acids.

The genes are TRBV6-5 and TRBJ1-1, with D unclear. The V and J ends lost 7 bases and 3 bases respectively, with 12 bases between them. Germline assignment: CDR1 MNHEY and CDR2 SVGAGI. The CDR3 contains 13 residues. The CDR3 sequence is CASTSEDYTEAFF. CDR3 DNA: TGTGCCAGCACTTCGGAGGATTACACTGAAGCTTTCTTT.

The chain uses TRBV7-3 and TRBJ2-2; the D is unclear. Germline V gives CDR1 SGHTA, CDR2 FQGTGA. V was shortened by 5 bases and J by 0 bases, with 13 bases between the two germline ends. There are 16 residues in the CDR3. The CDR3 loop is CASSLSRRTNTGELFF. In nucleotides, the CDR3 is TGTGCCAGCAGCCTCTCCCGTCGTACGAACACCGGGGAGCTGTTTTTT.

Only a few counts were recorded for this clone. V is TRBV12-5 and J is TRBJ1-3, with TRBD1 matching 7 bases. V shed 1 base and J 4 bases; nucleotides not matched to a gene: 4. The CDR3 is 15 residues long. From germline, CDR1 is LGHNT and CDR2 FRNRAP. CDR3 amino acids: CASGLATGAGNTIYF. The CDR3 nucleotides read TGTGCTAGTGGTTTGGCCACAGGGGCCGGAAACACCATATATTTT.

This clone was counted only a few times. The chain joins TRBV7-9 to TRBJ1-3; 7 nucleotides match TRBD1. The CDR3 covers 16 residues. V dropped 0 bases and J dropped 0; count of bases not matched to a gene: 2. Germline CDR1 SEHNR, CDR2 FQNEAQ (reference sequence). This chain's CDR3 is CASSLAGDSSGNTIYF. DNA of the CDR3: TGTGCCAGCAGCTTAGCCGGGGACAGCTCTGGAAACACCATATATTTT.

This chain connects TRBV5-1 to TRBJ1-4; D call uncertain. The germline V and J ends were trimmed by 5 bases and 0 bases, with 5 bases remaining between them. The V gene's germline CDR1 is SGHRS and CDR2 YFSETQ. The CDR3 extends over 13 amino acids. This CDR3 reads CASRQATNEKLFF. CDR3 DNA sequence: TGCGCCAGCAGACAAGCAACTAATGAAAAACTGTTTTTT.

The CDR3 DNA follows: TGTGCCAGCAGTGGGGACAGCAACAATGAGCAGTTCTTC. Translated, it gives CASSGDSNNEQFF. The chain carries TRBV11-1 and TRBJ2-1; TRBD1 agrees at 7 bases. The V gene's germline CDR1 is SGHAT and CDR2 FQDESV (reference sequence). This CDR3 comprises 13 residues. V lost 6 bases to trimming and J lost 5 bases; unmatched junction nucleotides: 4.